This passage covers 19 T cell receptor beta chains from one sample sequenced in a study of CD8+ T cells in alopecia areata. cDNA serving as the sequencing template came from extracted, reverse transcribed RNA. Generated by immunoSEQ multiplex PCR, the TCRdb table keeps only in-frame clones and is missing some. The top ten hold about 12% of the sample, which has 170,000 or so clones, about 60% seen once. The treatment: oral pan-JAK inhibitor, 5-10 mg twice daily. Material: CD8+ T cells sorted from blood, obtained at week 24, from a patient treated with tofacitinib. These receptors all stem from a human donor with alopecia areata.

This clone was counted only a few times. The rearrangement links TRBV4-1 to TRBJ2-7; 8 positions match TRBD1. V was clipped by 4 bases and J by 6 bases; unmatched bases: 5. Looked up from germline, CDR1 is MGHRA and CDR2 is YSYEKL. The CDR3 has 13 amino acids. Here the CDR3 reads CASSLNTGGEQYF. The CDR3 nucleotides are TGCGCCAGCAGCCTAAACACAGGGGGCGAGCAGTACTTC.

The chain is built from TRBV5-6 and TRBJ1-5; D gene uncertain. Trimming left V 1 base short and J 5 bases short, with 19 bases between. The CDR3 is made up of 17 amino acids. Germline-derived CDR1 and CDR2 are SGHDT and YYEEEE. This chain's CDR3 is CASSLWDVSGRDQPQHF. The CDR3 region has the DNA TGTGCCAGCAGCTTGTGGGATGTCTCGGGGAGAGATCAGCCCCAGCATTTT.

This chain links TRBV7-9 with TRBJ1-4; a possible D gene is TRBD1 (6 bases). The CDR3 contains 14 residues. Germline lookup yields CDR1 SEHNR and CDR2 FQNEAQ (reference sequence). The V end was cut by 5 bases, the J end by 10 bases, with 17 bases between. Here the CDR3 reads CASSGMNQGIKLFF. CDR3 in DNA: TGTGCCAGCAGCGGAATGAACCAGGGGATAAAACTGTTTTTT.

The chain couples TRBV4-2 to TRBJ1-4; D is uncertain. V shed 0 bases and J shed 0 bases, with 8 bases lying between them. From germline, CDR1 is LGHNA and CDR2 YNFKEQ. The CDR3 length is 16 residues. CDR3 in amino acids: CASSQETGATNEKLFF. The CDR3 DNA reads TGTGCCAGCAGCCAAGAGACGGGTGCAACTAATGAAAAACTGTTTTTT.

The chain joins TRBV4-2 to TRBJ2-1, with 9 positions matching TRBD1. The V segment lost 5 bases and the J segment 2 bases; nucleotides outside the gene matches: 1. Germline V gene data show CDR1 as LGHNA and CDR2 as YNFKEQ. This CDR3 has 14 residues. CDR3: CASSGTGTYNEQFF. DNA of the CDR3: TGTGCCAGCAGCGGGACAGGGACCTACAATGAGCAGTTCTTC.

This chain connects TRBV7-8 to TRBJ2-3, with TRBD2 matching over 8 bases. J gave up 6 bases and V 1 base, and 6 bases lay outside the gene matches. The CDR3 is 15 amino acids. Germline values: CDR1 SGHVS, CDR2 FQNEAQ. The CDR3 reads CASSLVKRGRDTQYF. As DNA, the CDR3 is TGTGCCAGCAGCTTAGTCAAGCGGGGGAGGGATACGCAGTATTTT.

The chain links TRBV13 to TRBJ2-7, with 9 bases that match TRBD2. J lost 2 bases, V lost 4 bases, and 15 bases had no gene match. Germline-derived CDR1 and CDR2 are PRHDT and FYEKMQ (reference sequence). CDR3 size: 18 residues. CDR3 residues: CASSSLLAVAGDTYEQYF. DNA of the CDR3: TGTGCCAGCAGCTCGCTCCTAGCAGTAGCGGGGGATACCTACGAGCAGTACTTC.

This clone showed up just a few times. The rearrangement joins TRBV7-2 to TRBJ2-1, with TRBD2 as a possible D gene (7 bases). The CDR3 sequence is 14 residues long. Germline-derived CDR1 and CDR2 are SGHTA and FQGNSA. V was pared by 5 bases and J by 8 bases, with 16 bases between. The CDR3 region is CASSPPTGGDEQFF. The CDR3, as DNA: TGTGCCAGCAGCCCCCCCACGGGGGGCGATGAGCAGTTCTTC.

V is TRBV6-5 and J is TRBJ2-3; no reliable D call. The length of the CDR3 is 11 residues. With 10 bases removed from V and 4 bases from J, the gap between germline ends came to 9 bases. Germline V gene data show CDR1 as MNHEY and CDR2 as SVGAGI. The CDR3 region is CATVRSDTQYF. As DNA, the CDR3 is TGTGCCACGGTTAGGTCAGATACGCAGTATTTT.

The chain joins TRBV30 to TRBJ1-1, with D unresolved. V lost 2 bases to trimming and J lost 0 bases, with 10 bases between them. The CDR3 contains 14 residues. Germline loops: CDR1 GTSNPN, CDR2 SVGIG (reference sequence). The DNA of the CDR3 is TGTGCCTGGAGTCCCTCGGGGTTGAACACTGAAGCTTTCTTT. As protein: CAWSPSGLNTEAFF.

The chain carries TRBV2 and TRBJ1-5, with D unclear. The V and J ends lost 7 bases and 3 bases respectively, with 7 bases between them. The CDR3 covers 12 residues. Per the germline V gene, CDR1 is SNHLY and CDR2 is FYNNEI. The CDR3 reads CASNRVNQPQHF. In DNA form, the CDR3 reads TGTGCCAGCAACCGGGTCAATCAGCCCCAGCATTTT.

This clone turned up a few times. V usage is TRBV11-2 and J usage is TRBJ2-1, with D possibly being TRBD1 (7 bases). Trimming cost V 5 bases and J 12 bases, with 14 bases left between them. Germline loops: CDR1 SGHAT, CDR2 FQNNGV. The length of the CDR3 is 12 residues. CDR3 DNA sequence: TGTGCCAGCAGCCCAGGGGGGAGTCCGCAGTTCTTC. Translating gives CASSPGGSPQFF.

The rearrangement links TRBV30 to TRBJ2-5, with 9 nucleotides matching TRBD2. V was clipped by 0 bases and J by 1 base; unmatched bases: 3. Germline CDR1 GTSNPN, CDR2 SVGIG (reference sequence). This CDR3 region has 15 residues. CDR3 in amino acids: CAWSVLAGGQETQYF. CDR3 DNA sequence: TGTGCCTGGAGTGTACTAGCGGGTGGCCAAGAGACCCAGTACTTC.

The chain is built from TRBV5-1 and TRBJ2-7; the D gene is possibly TRBD1 (6 bases). This CDR3 has 12 residues. Per the germline V gene, CDR1 is SGHRS and CDR2 is YFSETQ. The V and J ends lost 5 bases and 4 bases respectively, with 10 bases between them. In nucleotides, the CDR3 is TGCGCCAGCAGTATGGACAGTTACGAGCAGTACTTC. It translates to CASSMDSYEQYF.

CDR3 in amino acids: CASSFNLNYGYTF. CDR3 DNA sequence: TGCGCCAGCAGCTTTAACCTTAACTATGGCTACACCTTC. The chain carries TRBV5-1 and TRBJ1-2; D unclear. There are 13 residues in the CDR3. The V gene lost 2 bases and the J gene lost 1 base, with 6 bases spanning the gap. Germline V lookup: CDR1 SGHRS, CDR2 YFSETQ.

This clone was picked up many times. This chain connects TRBV7-9 to TRBJ2-3; 7 nucleotides line up with TRBD1. The CDR3 covers 14 residues. J gave up 4 bases and V 1 base, and 2 bases lay outside the gene matches. Germline CDR1 and CDR2: SEHNR and FQNEAQ (reference sequence). CDR3 residues: CASSLEQGADTQYF. The CDR3 nucleotides read TGTGCCAGCAGCTTAGAGCAGGGGGCAGATACGCAGTATTTT.

CDR3: CSVGGLAGRTGELFF. In nucleotides, the CDR3 is TGCAGCGTGGGGGGACTAGCGGGCCGCACCGGGGAGCTGTTTTTT. V is TRBV29-1 and J is TRBJ2-2, with 12 bases fitting TRBD2. CDR3 length: 15 residues. CDR1 and CDR2 (germline): SQVTM, ANQGSEA. J gave up 4 bases and V 6 bases, and 6 bases lay outside the gene matches.

This chain links TRBV27 with TRBJ2-7; D is ambiguous. From germline, CDR1 is MNHEY and CDR2 SMNVEV (reference sequence). V lost 0 bases, J lost 0 bases, and 9 bases lay in between. The CDR3 runs to 15 residues. CDR3 sequence reads: CASSLSHQSSYEQYF. The CDR3 DNA sequence: TGTGCCAGCAGTTTATCACACCAGAGCTCCTACGAGCAGTACTTC.

The gene calls are TRBV13 and TRBJ2-1, with 13 bases lining up with TRBD2. The CDR3 consists of 17 residues. V shed 4 bases, J shed 0 bases, and the junction held 3 bases outside the gene matches. Germline V gene data show CDR1 as PRHDT and CDR2 as FYEKMQ (reference sequence). The DNA of the CDR3 is TGTGCCAGCAGCTCGGGACTAGCGGGGCCCTCCTACAATGAGCAGTTCTTC. This encodes CASSSGLAGPSYNEQFF.